This T cell receptor (beta chain) was documented in a study of CD8 T cells in ankylosing spondylitis. Study findings and constraints: A motif of under ten highly homologous TCR beta variants was seen as apparently characteristic of ankylosing spondylitis blood.

Notes on this clonotype: Its antigen is still unknown.

MiXCR, run by TCRdb on the 5' RACE reads, gives a single entry per CDR3 protein. The sample records about 260,000 distinct CDR3 sequences, about 24% being singletons. Germline V gives CDR1 MNHNS, CDR2 SASEGT. The germline V and J ends were trimmed by 8 bases and 5 bases, with 21 bases remaining between them. This CDR3 region has 16 residues. The sequenced material came from blood, either unsorted or a sorted T cell fraction (not recorded which). The rearrangement uses TRBV6-1 and TRBJ2-2; no definite D call. This sequence was found in a male donor with ankylosing spondylitis or in good health (not recorded which). The CDR3 bases are TGTGCCAGCCTCCCGGGTCATCGGACCGCGACCGGGGAGCTGTTTTTT. Translation: CASLPGHRTATGELFF.